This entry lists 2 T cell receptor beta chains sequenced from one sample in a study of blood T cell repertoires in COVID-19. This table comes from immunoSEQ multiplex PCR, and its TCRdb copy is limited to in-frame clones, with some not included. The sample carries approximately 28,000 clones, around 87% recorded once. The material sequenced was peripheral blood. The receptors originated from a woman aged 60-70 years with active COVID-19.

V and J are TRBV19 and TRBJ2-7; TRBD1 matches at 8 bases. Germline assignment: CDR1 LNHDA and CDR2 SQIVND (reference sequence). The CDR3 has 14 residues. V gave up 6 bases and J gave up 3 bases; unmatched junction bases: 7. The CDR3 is CASRRDRGGYEQYF. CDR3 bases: TGTGCCAGTAGACGCGACAGGGGAGGCTACGAGCAGTACTTC. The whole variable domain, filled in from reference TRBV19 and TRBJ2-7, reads DGGITQSPKYLFRKEGQNVTLSCEQNLNHDAMYWYRQDPGQGLRLIYYSQIVNDFQKGDIAEGYSVSREKKESFPLTVTSAQKNPTAFYLCASRRDRGGYEQYFGPGTRLTVT.

The CDR3 sequence is CASSPPVRGETQYF. The CDR3 DNA sequence: TGTGCCAGCTCACCACCGGTCAGGGGCGAGACCCAGTACTTC. The chain recombines TRBV18 with TRBJ2-5, with a possible D match to TRBD1 (6 bases). CDR1 KGHSH and CDR2 LQKENI come from the germline V gene. This CDR3 has 14 residues. Trimming removed 0 bases at V and 5 bases at J, with 10 bases between.